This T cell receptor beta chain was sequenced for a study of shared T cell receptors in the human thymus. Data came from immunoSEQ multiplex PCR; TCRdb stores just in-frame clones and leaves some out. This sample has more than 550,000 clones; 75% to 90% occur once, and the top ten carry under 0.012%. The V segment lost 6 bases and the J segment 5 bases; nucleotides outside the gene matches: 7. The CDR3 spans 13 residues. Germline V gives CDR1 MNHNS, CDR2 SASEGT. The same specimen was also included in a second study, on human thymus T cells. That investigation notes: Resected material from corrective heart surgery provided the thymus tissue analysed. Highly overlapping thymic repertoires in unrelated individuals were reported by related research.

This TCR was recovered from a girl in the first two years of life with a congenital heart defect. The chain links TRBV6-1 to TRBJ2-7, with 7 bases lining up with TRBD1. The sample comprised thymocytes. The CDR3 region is CASRKTGHHEQYF. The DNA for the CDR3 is TGTGCCAGCAGAAAGACAGGGCACCACGAGCAGTACTTC.